This T cell receptor (beta chain) was identified in a study of cytomegalovirus exposure and HLA in healthy donors. In the study overall: Most donors, 70% to 85% of some 400 genotyped, fell in the Caucasian-associated ancestry cluster. Study-level points and caveats: In a later analysis, a genetic analysis reported fewer productive-TCR N-insertions in an Asian-associated ancestry cluster than the cohort average. A later analysis found TCR association rates differed by HLA locus, highest for DRB1 and lowest for HLA-C.

Nominal health characterized the donors when sampled, though unrecorded immune exposures were likely. Vbeta (60) and Jbeta (13) primers were used in the PCR. Here immunoSEQ multiplex PCR was the method, and the copy in TCRdb shows in-frame clones only, minus some. Among about 170,000 clones listed, around four fifths were seen once. Losses at the gene ends were 8 bases for V and 4 bases for J; bases not matched to a gene: 9. The CDR3 extends over 15 amino acids. CDR1 and CDR2 from the germline V gene are MDHEN and SYDVKM. Note on this clone: As yet, its antigen is unknown.

The rearrangement links TRBV28 to TRBJ2-1; TRBD2 matches at 9 bases. The sequenced sample was PBMCs. This clonotype was sampled from a female donor in good health and CMV-seronegative. CDR3 protein: CASERGDGLYNEQFF. The CDR3 DNA is TGTGCCAGCGAGCGGGGGGACGGACTTTACAATGAGCAGTTCTTC.